This entry concerns a single T cell receptor beta chain. Only a few counts were recorded for this clonotype. Its antigen remains unidentified. Per-base quality was not reported, and no clone a single base away is much larger than it. This entry is derived from a study of T-cell reconstitution after alpha-beta-depleted transplantation in children (dated by TCRdb to 2016 to 2018). About the investigation overall: Using TCR repertoire profiling, the study followed T-cell immune reconstitution in a quantitative way in children after TCRalphabeta/CD19-depleted allogeneic hematopoietic cell transplantation.

Measured from the cysteine to the phenylalanine, the CDR3 is 15 residues long. The entry retains the CDR3 DNA only, 45 bases that are in frame from base 1. Sequences MNHEY (CDR1) and SVGEGT (CDR2) are obtained from the germline V gene. Trimming takes 6 bases off V and 0 bases off J; junction bases not matched to a gene: 5. The library was made by PCR. The sequencer listed for this sample is Illumina HiSeq 2500. TCR libraries were prepared with molecular barcoding, using unique molecular identifiers to normalize TCRbeta repertoire quantification. The public reads were run again by TCRdb, first through fastp at Q25 and then through MiXCR, and only productive beta chains were kept. Each CDR3 protein appears once, grouped with its most common genes and DNA. The sample table lists some 500,000 distinct CDR3 sequences, approximately 20% of them with a count of one. 3% to 4% of the sample is in the top ten clones.

The source is a human donor who donated a stem cell graft to a child with acute lymphoblastic leukemia. The input for sequencing was PBMCs from the stem cell graft donor, taken from the stem cell graft. Recombination linked TRBV6-2 or TRBV6-3 to TRBJ2-7, with 10 junctional bases fitting TRBD1. DNA sequence: TGTGCCAGCAGGCCGGGACAGGGGAGCTCCTACGAGCAGTACTTC. Its translation reads: CASRPGQGSSYEQYF.